This TCR beta chain is drawn from a study of cytomegalovirus exposure and HLA in healthy donors. About this clone: No antigen is known for it.

Both 60 Vbeta primers and 13 Jbeta primers went into the PCR. Clones were sequenced by immunoSEQ multiplex PCR, and TCRdb holds only the in-frame ones, with some missing. The repertoire holds approximately 200,000 clones, with approximately 85% as singletons. Overall study results and limits: Analysis was performed later, and it showed HLA-associated TCR beta chains to be more clonally expanded than equally common others.

The TCR originated in a girl under 18 in good health and CMV-seropositive. The source material was PBMCs.

The CDR3 DNA follows: TGTGCCAGAAGCCATCGACAGGTGGGCGAGCAGTACTTC. Protein product: CARSHRQVGEQYF. This chain links TRBV5-3 with TRBJ2-7; weak D call: TRBD1 (6 bases). TRBV5-3 is an ORF for which the function is uncertain. The CDR3 loop spans 13 amino acids. V was pared by 4 bases and J by 6 bases, with 14 bases between.